These 7 T cell receptor beta chains originate from one sample sequenced in a study of cytotoxic CD8 clonotypes in ibrutinib-treated CLL. Using immunoSEQ multiplex PCR, the repertoire was profiled, and TCRdb retains in-frame clones only, with some absent. Of some 200,000 clones listed, nearly 80% are singletons. Sequenced material: PBMCs, taken after 12 months of ibrutinib treatment. Receptors originate from a human donor with chronic lymphocytic leukemia.

The chain joins TRBV15 to TRBJ2-7; TRBD2 matches 9 bases. V was pared by 0 bases and J by 2 bases, with 5 bases of the junction left unmatched. The germline V gene encodes CDR1 LNHNV and CDR2 YYDKDF (reference sequence). The CDR3 covers 16 residues. The CDR3 loop is CATSRDLAGHAYEQYF. CDR3 bases: TGTGCCACCAGCAGAGACCTAGCGGGGCACGCCTACGAGCAGTACTTC.

Here the CDR3 DNA reads TGTGCCAGCAGTCCCACCCCTACAGCCCAAGAGACCCAGTACTTC. Translation: CASSPTPTAQETQYF. The rearrangement joins TRBV6-5 to TRBJ2-5; no firm D call. The germline V and J ends were trimmed by 5 bases and 1 base, with 14 bases remaining between them. The germline CDR1 and CDR2 sequences are MNHEY and SVGAGI. The length of the CDR3 is 15 residues.

V gene TRBV6-5 combines with J gene TRBJ1-1, with no clear D. Germline CDR1 and CDR2: MNHEY and SVGAGI. The CDR3 runs to 15 residues. V dropped 0 bases and J dropped 7 bases, with 15 bases sitting between them. The CDR3 region has the DNA TGTGCCAGCAGTTACTCGAATAGGGAAGGGTTTGAAGCTTTCTTT. This encodes CASSYSNREGFEAFF.

The rearrangement links TRBV28 to TRBJ2-7; weak D call: TRBD1 (6 bases). The length of the CDR3 is 15 residues. Germline loops: CDR1 MDHEN, CDR2 SYDVKM. Trimming removed 4 bases from V and 3 bases from J, with 16 bases in between. CDR3 in amino acids: CASSYRVARSYEQYF. The DNA of the CDR3 is TGTGCCAGCAGTTACAGGGTGGCTCGTAGCTACGAGCAGTACTTC.

The chain carries TRBV5-1 and TRBJ1-4; 11 bases are shared with TRBD1. The CDR3 has 16 amino acids. Germline V gene lookup returns CDR1 SGHRS and CDR2 YFSETQ. J gave up 3 bases and V 2 bases, and 3 bases lay outside the gene matches. CDR3 sequence (DNA): TGCGCCAGCAGCTTCGGACAGGGGGCTGCTAATGAAAAACTGTTTTTT. Translating gives CASSFGQGAANEKLFF.

DNA for the CDR3: TGCGCCAGTTCTCCGACAGAGAAAAACACCGGGGAGCTGTTTTTT. Translating gives CASSPTEKNTGELFF. The chain has TRBV5-1 and TRBJ2-2; TRBD1 might be the D (5 bases). This CDR3 has 15 residues. CDR1 is SGHRS, CDR2 YFSETQ, per germline. Trimming took 8 bases from V and 2 from J, leaving 16 bases between them.

This rearrangement joins TRBV7-2 to TRBJ2-1; D unresolved. Deletions cut 3 bases from V and 7 bases from J, with 7 bases between. The CDR3 sequence is 12 residues long. Per the germline V gene, CDR1 is SGHTA and CDR2 is FQGNSA. Written as DNA, the CDR3 is TGTGCCAGCAGCTTCAACAGAAATGAGCAGTTCTTC. Translating it yields CASSFNRNEQFF.